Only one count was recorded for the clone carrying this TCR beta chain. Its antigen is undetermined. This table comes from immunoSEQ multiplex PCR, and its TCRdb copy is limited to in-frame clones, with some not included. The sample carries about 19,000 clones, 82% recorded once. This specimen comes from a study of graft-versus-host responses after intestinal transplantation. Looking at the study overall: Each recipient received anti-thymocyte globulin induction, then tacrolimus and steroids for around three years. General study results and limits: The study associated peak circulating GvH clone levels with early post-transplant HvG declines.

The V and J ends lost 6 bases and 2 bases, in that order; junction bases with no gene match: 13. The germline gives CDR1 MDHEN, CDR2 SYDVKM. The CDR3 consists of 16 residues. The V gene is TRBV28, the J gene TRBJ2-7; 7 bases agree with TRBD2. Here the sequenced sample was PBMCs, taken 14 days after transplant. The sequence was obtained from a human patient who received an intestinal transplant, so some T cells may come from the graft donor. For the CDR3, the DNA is TGTGCCAGCAGCTATACCCTAGCGGACTCAGCCTACGAGCAGTACTTC. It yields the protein CASSYTLADSAYEQYF. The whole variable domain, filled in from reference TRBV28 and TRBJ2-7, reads DVKVTQSSRYLVKRTGEKVFLECVQDMDHENMFWYRQDPGLGLRLIYFSYDVKMKEKGDIPEGYSVSREKKERFSLILESASTNQTSMYLCASSYTLADSAYEQYFGPGTRLTVT.